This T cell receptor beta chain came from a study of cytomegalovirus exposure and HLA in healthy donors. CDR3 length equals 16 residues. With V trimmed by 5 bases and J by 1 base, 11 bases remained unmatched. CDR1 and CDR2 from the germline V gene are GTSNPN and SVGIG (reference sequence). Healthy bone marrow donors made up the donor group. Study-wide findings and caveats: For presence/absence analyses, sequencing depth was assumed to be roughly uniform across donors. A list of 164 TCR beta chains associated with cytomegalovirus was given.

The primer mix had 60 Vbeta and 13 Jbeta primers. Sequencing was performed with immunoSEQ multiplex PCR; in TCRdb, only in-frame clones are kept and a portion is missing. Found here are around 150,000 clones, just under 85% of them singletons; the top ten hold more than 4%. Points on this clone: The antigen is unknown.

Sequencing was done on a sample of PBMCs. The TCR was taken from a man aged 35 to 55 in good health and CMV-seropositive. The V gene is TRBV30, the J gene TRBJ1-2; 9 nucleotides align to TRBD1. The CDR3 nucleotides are TGTGCCTGGTACCCGGACAGGGGTTATTTTAACTATGGCTACACCTTC. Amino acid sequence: CAWYPDRGYFNYGYTF.